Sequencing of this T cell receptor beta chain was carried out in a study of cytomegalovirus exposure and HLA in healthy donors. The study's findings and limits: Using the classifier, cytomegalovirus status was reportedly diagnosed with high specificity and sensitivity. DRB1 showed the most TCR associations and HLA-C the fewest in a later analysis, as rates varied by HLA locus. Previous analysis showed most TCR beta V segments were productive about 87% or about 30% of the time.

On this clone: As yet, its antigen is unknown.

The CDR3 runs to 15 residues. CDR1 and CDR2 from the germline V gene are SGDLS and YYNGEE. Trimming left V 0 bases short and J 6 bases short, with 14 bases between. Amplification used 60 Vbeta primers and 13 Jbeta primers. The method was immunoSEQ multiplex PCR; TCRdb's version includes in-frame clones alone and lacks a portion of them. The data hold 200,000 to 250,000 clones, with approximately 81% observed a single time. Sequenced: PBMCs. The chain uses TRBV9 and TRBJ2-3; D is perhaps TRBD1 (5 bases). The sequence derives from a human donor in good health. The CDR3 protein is CASSVDRSPEDTQYF. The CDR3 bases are TGTGCCAGCAGCGTAGACAGGTCACCGGAGGATACGCAGTATTTT. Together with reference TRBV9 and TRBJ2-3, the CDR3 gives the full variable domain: DSGVTQTPKHLITATGQRVTLRCSPRSGDLSVYWYQQSLDQGLQFLIQYYNGEERAKGNILERFSAQQFPDLHSELNLSSLELGDSALYFCASSVDRSPEDTQYFGPGTRLTVL.